These 27 T cell receptor beta chains share one sample of origin, sequenced in a study of T cells in Graves' hyperthyroidism and ophthalmopathy. From RNA transcripts, TCR beta CDR3 regions were amplified. Researchers ran a first-round RT-PCR on the TCR CDR3 using the HTBI primer set. Each CDR3 protein gets one entry after TCRdb re-called the multiplex PCR reads with MiXCR. The sample carries under 450,000 distinct CDR3 sequences, approximately 15% recorded once. Sequenced material: blood. These receptors all come from a woman aged 18 to 35 with Graves' hyperthyroidism.

This clonotype was picked up many times. The V gene is TRBV2, the J gene TRBJ1-2; possible D gene TRBD1, 6 bases. The V and J ends lost 1 base and 5 bases respectively, with 11 bases between them. The CDR3 covers 14 residues. Looked up from germline, CDR1 is SNHLY and CDR2 is FYNNEI. This chain's CDR3 is CASSEGGGPYGYTF. The CDR3 bases are TGTGCCAGCAGTGAAGGAGGGGGGCCATATGGCTACACCTTC.

The chain joins TRBV4-1 to TRBJ1-5; D uncertain. The ends were cut back, 0 bases at V and 5 bases at J, with 11 bases in the middle. This CDR3 is built from 15 residues. The germline V gene encodes CDR1 MGHRA and CDR2 YSYEKL. The CDR3 region has the DNA TGCGCCAGCAGCCAAGATAAAACAGATTATCAGCCCCAGCATTTT. It yields the protein CASSQDKTDYQPQHF.

This clonotype occurred many times. The J gene is TRBJ1-1, the V gene TRBV12-3 or TRBV12-4, with D perhaps matching TRBD1 (5 bases). V was cut by 7 bases and J by 4 bases, with 16 bases left in between. This CDR3 is built from 14 residues. The CDR3 coding sequence is TGTGCCAGCACTCTCGAAGGGGCGACCACTGAAGCTTTCTTT. Residues: CASTLEGATTEAFF.

This clonotype was seen repeatedly, ten times or more. The chain joins TRBV6-1 to TRBJ2-3, with D possibly being TRBD1 (6 bases). The CDR3 contains 14 residues. The germline V gene encodes CDR1 MNHNS and CDR2 SASEGT. V was cut by 3 bases and J by 7 bases, with 14 bases left in between. The CDR3 DNA follows: TGTGCCAGCAGTGACAGGGGTTCAACGAATACGCAGTATTTT. Its translation: CASSDRGSTNTQYF.

The sample holds many counts of this clonotype. V is TRBV5-1 and J is TRBJ2-3; no definite D call. The germline V and J ends were trimmed by 0 bases and 6 bases, with 11 bases remaining between them. The CDR3 has 14 amino acids. The germline CDR1 and CDR2 sequences are SGHRS and YFSETQ. The CDR3 DNA follows: TGCGCCAGCAGCTTGGATGCCGGGCGGGATACGCAGTATTTT. Amino acid sequence: CASSLDAGRDTQYF.

This clonotype was found many times. The chain employs TRBV20-1 and TRBJ2-7, with 16 positions matching TRBD2. The CDR3 has 19 residues. J lost 1 base, V lost 0 bases, and 9 bases had no gene match. The V gene's germline CDR1 is DFQATT and CDR2 SNEGSKA (reference sequence). CDR3 sequence (DNA): TGCAGTGCTAGAGATCTGGGGACTAGCGGGAGGGTTTTTTCCTACGAGCAGTACTTC. Protein product: CSARDLGTSGRVFSYEQYF.

This clonotype has only a few counts. The genes are TRBV29-1 and TRBJ1-2, with D maybe TRBD1 (6 bases). The CDR3 consists of 12 residues. Germline CDR1 SQVTM, CDR2 ANQGSEA. V lost 7 bases, J lost 8 bases, and 17 bases lay in between. The DNA for the CDR3 is TGCAGCGCGTGGGGAGGGGGTGAGGGCTACACCTTC. Amino acids: CSAWGGGEGYTF. Looking up the rest from reference TRBV29-1 and TRBJ1-2 gives the full variable domain: SAVISQKPSRDICQRGTSLTIQCQVDSQVTMMFWYRQQPGQSLTLIATANQGSEATYESGFVIDKFPISRPNLTFSTLTVSNMSPEDSSIYLCSAWGGGEGYTFGSGTRLTVV.

Ten or more counts support this clonotype. The chain combines TRBV25-1 with TRBJ2-3; 10 bases fit TRBD2. The junction had 11 bases not matched to a gene; V was cut back by 4 bases and J by 4 bases. Germline V gives CDR1 MGHDK, CDR2 SYGVNS. This CDR3 region has 17 residues. The CDR3 DNA is TGTGCCAGCAGTGGGGGGTGGAGCGGGGGGGCGTCAGATACGCAGTATTTT. Protein sequence: CASSGGWSGGASDTQYF.

This clonotype occurred many times. The DNA of the CDR3 is TGCAGTGCTAGAGATCAGGAGCGGGGGTTATATACGCAGTATTTT. Translating it yields CSARDQERGLYTQYF. The gene calls are TRBV20-1 and TRBJ2-3; 8 bases line up with TRBD2. The CDR3 loop spans 15 amino acids. CDR1 is DFQATT and CDR2 is SNEGSKA in the germline V gene (reference sequence). J was trimmed by 7 bases and V by 0 bases; bases with no gene match: 9.

In this sample, this clonotype turned up many times. This chain connects TRBV7-3 to TRBJ2-3, with 10 bases aligning to TRBD2. The CDR3 has 16 residues. The germline gives CDR1 SGHTA, CDR2 FQGTGA. J gave up 0 bases and V 1 base, and 1 base lay outside the gene matches. CDR3 sequence: CASSLIAGGSTDTQYF. The CDR3 bases are TGTGCCAGCAGCTTAATAGCGGGGGGCAGCACAGATACGCAGTATTTT.

V usage is TRBV9 and J usage is TRBJ2-3; D is undetermined. Trimming removed 4 bases from V and 1 base from J, with 7 bases in between. This CDR3 is built from 13 residues. Germline CDR1 and CDR2: SGDLS and YYNGEE. The CDR3 DNA reads as TGTGCCAGCAGCCAGAAAGGCACAGATACGCAGTATTTT. Translated: CASSQKGTDTQYF.

The table lists this clonotype with many counts. The chain is built from TRBV3-1 and TRBJ2-5; maybe TRBD2 (5 bases). The CDR3 is 14 amino acids. Trimming took 3 bases from V and 6 from J, leaving 14 bases between them. Per germline, CDR1 LGHDT and CDR2 YNNKEL (reference sequence). CDR3 protein: CASSHEGSRQTQYF. The CDR3 region has the DNA TGTGCCAGCAGCCACGAGGGTTCCAGGCAGACCCAGTACTTC.

The rearrangement uses TRBV30 and TRBJ2-6, with D unclear. Trimming took 1 base from V and 1 from J, leaving 5 bases between them. The germline gives CDR1 GTSNPN, CDR2 SVGIG (reference sequence). CDR3 length equals 14 residues. CDR3 sequence reads: CAWSGESGANVLTF. CDR3 sequence (DNA): TGTGCCTGGAGTGGCGAGTCTGGGGCCAACGTCCTGACTTTC.

This clonotype was recorded at least ten times. The chain couples TRBV12-3 or TRBV12-4 to TRBJ2-7; D gene ambiguous. The CDR3 is made up of 15 amino acids. The V gene lost 1 base and the J gene lost 3 bases, with 13 bases spanning the gap. CDR3 coding DNA: TGTGCCAGCAGTTTAGGAGTAGTTGAAAGCTACGAGCAGTACTTC. Encoded protein: CASSLGVVESYEQYF.

This clonotype was detected a few times. A much larger clone differs from this one at a single base, so this may be a read error. The chain carries TRBV12-3 or TRBV12-4 and TRBJ2-5; perhaps TRBD2 as D (6 bases). The CDR3 covers 11 residues. V gave up 6 bases and J gave up 12 bases, with 14 bases separating them. CDR3 loop: CASRGDWLKYF. The CDR3, as DNA: TGTGCCAGCAGAGGGGACTGGCTTAAGTACTTC.

This clonotype was picked up many times. J is TRBJ2-7 and V is TRBV27, with D possibly being TRBD1 (6 bases). Between the trimmed V and J ends, which lost 0 bases and 2 bases, there was a span of 8 bases. Germline values: CDR1 MNHEY, CDR2 SMNVEV (reference sequence). The CDR3 length is 14 residues. This CDR3 reads CASSLSWDTYEQYF. In nucleotides, the CDR3 is TGTGCCAGCAGTTTATCTTGGGACACCTACGAGCAGTACTTC.

This clonotype was counted ten times or more. The gene calls are TRBV20-1 and TRBJ2-1; TRBD2 matches at 12 bases. After removal of 1 base from V and 1 base from J, the junction contained 5 bases not matched to a gene. CDR1 and CDR2 (germline): DFQATT, SNEGSKA (reference sequence). The CDR3 loop spans 17 amino acids. The CDR3 loop is CSARGLAGELSYNEQFF. The CDR3, as DNA: TGCAGTGCTAGAGGACTAGCGGGAGAGCTTTCCTACAATGAGCAGTTCTTC.

This clonotype was seen ten or more times. This chain joins TRBV2 and TRBJ2-5; D may be TRBD1 or TRBD2 (5 bases each). Between the trimmed V and J ends, which lost 3 bases and 0 bases, there was a span of 14 bases. The CDR3 spans 16 residues. CDR1 is SNHLY and CDR2 is FYNNEI in the germline V gene. The chain's CDR3 is CASSEVRGRHQETQYF. The CDR3 DNA follows: TGTGCCAGCAGTGAGGTGAGGGGCCGACACCAAGAGACCCAGTACTTC.

The table lists this clonotype with many counts. This chain links TRBV2 with TRBJ1-5; D is perhaps TRBD1 (5 bases). CDR1 is SNHLY and CDR2 is FYNNEI in the germline V gene. V was shortened by 6 bases and J by 3 bases, with 12 bases between the two germline ends. The CDR3 spans 14 residues. CDR3 amino acids: CASSSGSSNQPQHF. The CDR3 DNA sequence: TGTGCCAGCAGCTCAGGGTCTTCCAATCAGCCCCAGCATTTT. Variable domain in full (rest from reference TRBV2 and TRBJ1-5): EPEVTQTPSHQVTQMGQEVILRCVPISNHLYFYWYRQILGQKVEFLVSFYNNEISEKSEIFDDQFSVERPDGSNFTLKIRSTKLEDSAMYFCASSSGSSNQPQHFGDGTRLSIL.

This clonotype was seen ten or more times. V is TRBV2 and J is TRBJ2-7, with TRBD1 as a possible D gene (6 bases). V shed 0 bases and J shed 2 bases, with 11 bases lying between them. Per germline, CDR1 SNHLY and CDR2 FYNNEI. The CDR3 runs 15 residues. CDR3 in DNA: TGTGCCAGCAGTGAAGCGCGGACAGTCCCCTACGAGCAGTACTTC. It encodes CASSEARTVPYEQYF.

The V call is TRBV28, the J call TRBJ2-5; 8 bases are a match to TRBD2. CDR1 and CDR2 from the germline V gene are MDHEN and SYDVKM. The CDR3 contains 15 residues. The V gene end was trimmed by 5 bases and the J gene end by 5 bases; junction bases not matched to a gene: 10. CDR3 bases: TGTGCCAGCAGTACCGAGCGGGAGATGGTGGAGACCCAGTACTTC. This encodes CASSTEREMVETQYF.

The CDR3 loop is CAIMDSLNQPQHF. In DNA, the CDR3 is TGTGCCATCATGGACAGCCTCAATCAGCCCCAGCATTTT. The V call is TRBV10-3, the J call TRBJ1-5, with a weak D call TRBD1 (6 bases). The germline CDR1 and CDR2 sequences are ENHRY and SYGVKD. Trimming cost V 7 bases and J 3 bases, with 10 bases left between them. This CDR3 has 13 amino acids.

This clonotype was counted a few times. The chain is built from TRBV9 and TRBJ2-2, with TRBD1 matching 8 bases. There are 16 residues in the CDR3. CDR1 and CDR2 (germline): SGDLS, YYNGEE. V lost 2 bases and J lost 2; bases outside the gene matches: 5. CDR3: CASSVRQGLNTGELFF. The CDR3 DNA follows: TGTGCCAGCAGCGTCCGACAGGGGCTAAACACCGGGGAGCTGTTTTTT.

Only a few counts were recorded for this clonotype. V and J are TRBV19 and TRBJ1-6, with no clear D. The CDR3 has 13 residues. CDR1 and CDR2 from the germline V gene are LNHDA and SQIVND (reference sequence). Trimming took off 10 bases at V and 10 bases at J, with 17 bases between the two ends. DNA of the CDR3: TGTGCCACCAAAAGGCGGTCTGACTCACCCCTCCACTTT. It specifies CATKRRSDSPLHF.

This clonotype has a count of ten or more. The chain uses TRBV28 and TRBJ1-2; unclear D gene. The V gene's germline CDR1 is MDHEN and CDR2 SYDVKM. V gave up 3 bases and J gave up 4 bases, with 12 bases separating them. The CDR3 loop spans 14 amino acids. CDR3 bases: TGTGCCAGCAGTTTGGCAACCTACGGCTATGGCTACACCTTC. Its protein product is CASSLATYGYGYTF.

In its sample, this clonotype was seen a few times. The V call is TRBV6-1, the J call TRBJ2-7; D is perhaps TRBD2 (5 bases). Trimming stripped 10 bases from V and 2 bases from J, with 18 bases between. The CDR3 spans 14 residues. The germline V gene has CDR1 MNHNS and CDR2 SASEGT. CDR3 in DNA: TGTGCCACGGGAACTTCGTGGAATCCCTACGAGCAGTACTTC. Its translation: CATGTSWNPYEQYF.

This chain links TRBV6-2 or TRBV6-3 with TRBJ1-3, with a possible D match to TRBD1 (5 bases). Trimming cost V 4 bases and J 0 bases, with 13 bases left between them. The CDR3 loop spans 16 amino acids. Germline V CDR1 and CDR2: MNHEY, SVGEGT. In DNA form, the CDR3 reads TGTGCCAGCAGTTCCCTTGGGACGGTCTCTGGAAACACCATATATTTT. Its protein product is CASSSLGTVSGNTIYF.